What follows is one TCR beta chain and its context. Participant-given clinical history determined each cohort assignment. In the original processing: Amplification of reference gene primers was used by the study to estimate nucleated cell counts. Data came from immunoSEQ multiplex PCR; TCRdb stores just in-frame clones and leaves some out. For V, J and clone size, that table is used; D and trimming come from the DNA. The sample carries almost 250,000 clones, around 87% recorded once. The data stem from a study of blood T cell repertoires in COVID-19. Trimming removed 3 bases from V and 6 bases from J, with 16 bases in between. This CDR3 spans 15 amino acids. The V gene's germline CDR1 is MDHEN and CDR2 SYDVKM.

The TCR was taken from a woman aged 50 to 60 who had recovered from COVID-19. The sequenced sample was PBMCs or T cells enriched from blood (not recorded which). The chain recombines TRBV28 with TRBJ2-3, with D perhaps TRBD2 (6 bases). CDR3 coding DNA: TGTGCCAGCAGTTTGCGGGACCCACCCCGGGATACGCAGTATTTT. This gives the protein CASSLRDPPRDTQYF.